Following are 14 T cell receptor beta chains from one sample sequenced in a study of blood T cell repertoires in COVID-19. Data came from immunoSEQ multiplex PCR; TCRdb stores just in-frame clones and leaves some out. This sample has 150,000 to 200,000 clones; about 83% occur once, and the top ten carry approximately 10%. Material: peripheral blood. The origin of the receptors is a woman in her 70s with COVID-19, enrolled during active disease.

V gene TRBV11-2 combines with J gene TRBJ2-7; TRBD2 is a possible D gene (6 bases). The V gene lost 3 bases and the J gene lost 10 bases, with 19 bases spanning the gap. CDR3 length equals 14 residues. Germline loops: CDR1 SGHAT, CDR2 FQNNGV. Written as DNA, the CDR3 is TGTGCCAGCAGCTTCGGATCAGAGGAGGGGCCTCAGTACTTC. The encoded protein is CASSFGSEEGPQYF.

The chain combines TRBV5-1 with TRBJ2-3; maybe TRBD2 (7 bases). The V end lost 7 bases, the J end lost 0 bases, and 21 bases lay between the germline ends. Germline CDR1 is SGHRS and CDR2 is YFSETQ. This CDR3 spans 17 amino acids. Here the CDR3 DNA reads TGCGCCAGCTCTCCACGAGGCGGGGGCCCGAGCACAGATACGCAGTATTTT. This encodes CASSPRGGGPSTDTQYF.

The J gene is TRBJ1-1, the V gene TRBV10-3; D not resolved. V was pared by 0 bases and J by 5 bases, with 16 bases between. CDR3 length: 16 amino acids. Germline CDR1 reads ENHRY; CDR2 reads SYGVKD. The CDR3, as DNA: TGTGCCATCAGTGAGTCGATTGGAGGTGGGAGGACTGAAGCTTTCTTT. Its translation: CAISESIGGGRTEAFF.

This chain connects TRBV19 to TRBJ1-1; 9 bases match TRBD1. The V gene end was trimmed by 4 bases and the J gene end by 7 bases; junction bases not matched to a gene: 13. Germline V CDR1 and CDR2: LNHDA, SQIVND (reference sequence). The CDR3 runs 16 residues. This CDR3 is CASSSRYRGRLGEAFF. The DNA for the CDR3 is TGTGCCAGTAGTAGCCGTTACAGGGGGCGTTTGGGTGAAGCTTTCTTT.

As to this clone: This may arise from a read error, as a much more abundant clone is one base away. Other nucleotide sequences in the sample specify the same CDR3. This chain joins TRBV2 and TRBJ2-5, with D possibly being TRBD1 (6 bases). The V gene lost 3 bases and the J gene lost 0 bases, with 8 bases spanning the gap. The CDR3 has 14 residues. Germline V gene lookup returns CDR1 SNHLY and CDR2 FYNNEI. CDR3 nucleotide sequence: TGTGCCAGCAGTGAGACAGGCTACCAAGAGACCCAGTACTTC. It specifies CASSETGYQETQYF.

This chain links TRBV2 with TRBJ1-1; tentatively, D is TRBD1 (5 bases). The CDR3 consists of 13 residues. V lost 4 bases and J lost 6, with 12 bases in between. The germline V gene encodes CDR1 SNHLY and CDR2 FYNNEI. CDR3 bases: TGTGCCAGCAGTGTTAACCAGGGCGCTGAAGCTTTCTTT. Its translation: CASSVNQGAEAFF.

Here the CDR3 DNA reads TGTGCCAGCAGCTTAGGGATGGGGGGACAGCAAGAGACCCAGTACTTC. This translates into CASSLGMGGQQETQYF. The chain combines TRBV7-2 with TRBJ2-5; possibly TRBD1 for D (7 bases). V was clipped by 1 base and J by 2 bases, with 14 bases between them. CDR1 is SGHTA, CDR2 FQGNSA, per germline. CDR3 length equals 16 residues.

This clone was observed a handful of times. This chain joins TRBV7-9 and TRBJ1-1; weak D call: TRBD1 (5 bases). V lost 5 bases and J 8 bases, leaving 18 bases between the germline ends. The germline V gene encodes CDR1 SEHNR and CDR2 FQNEAQ (reference sequence). The CDR3 consists of 14 residues. CDR3 sequence (DNA): TGTGCCAGCAGCGGCTCGACAGCGAACCGAGAAGCTTTCTTT. It yields the protein CASSGSTANREAFF.

V gene TRBV30 combines with J gene TRBJ1-2; 9 bases line up with TRBD1. Germline V gives CDR1 GTSNPN, CDR2 SVGIG (reference sequence). The CDR3 has 13 amino acids. Trimming at V came to 7 bases and at J to 7 bases, leaving 10 bases not matched to a gene. CDR3 loop: CASGTGISVGYTF. DNA of the CDR3: TGTGCCTCGGGGACAGGGATTTCGGTTGGCTACACCTTC. The variable domain in full, completed from reference TRBV30 and TRBJ1-2, reads SQTIHQWPATLVQPVGSPLSLECTVEGTSNPNLYWYRQAAGRGLQLLFYSVGIGQISSEVPQNLSASRPQDRQFILSSKKLLLSDSGFYLCASGTGISVGYTFGSGTRLTVV.

CDR3 nucleotides: TGTGCCAGCAGCTTAGGGTGGACAGGAGAGACCCAGTACTTC. It yields the protein CASSLGWTGETQYF. The J gene is TRBJ2-5, the V gene TRBV11-3; TRBD1 matches at 7 bases. V gave up 1 base and J gave up 4 bases; unmatched junction bases: 3. This CDR3 contains 14 residues. From germline, CDR1 is SGHNT and CDR2 YENEEA.

This chain joins TRBV30 and TRBJ1-5; tentative D call: TRBD1 (5 bases). The CDR3 is 17 amino acids. Germline V gives CDR1 GTSNPN, CDR2 SVGIG (reference sequence). Trimming removed 1 base at V and 3 bases at J, with 19 bases between. The CDR3 DNA sequence: TGTGCCTGGAGTGCGTATCCCCGGGGAGGGGACAATCAGCCCCAGCATTTT. Translating gives CAWSAYPRGGDNQPQHF.

V gene TRBV4-1 combines with J gene TRBJ1-2; D not certain. This CDR3 region has 15 residues. V shed 1 base and J shed 0 bases, with 9 bases lying between them. Germline CDR1 and CDR2: MGHRA and YSYEKL. The CDR3 region is CASSQVGDTNYGYTF. The CDR3 nucleotides are TGCGCCAGCAGCCAAGTCGGGGATACTAACTATGGCTACACCTTC.

This rearrangement joins TRBV2 to TRBJ1-2, with D uncertain. CDR3 length: 13 residues. Germline V CDR1 and CDR2: SNHLY, FYNNEI. Trimming removed 5 bases at V and 3 bases at J, with 10 bases between. CDR3: CASSREQYYGYTF. The CDR3 DNA reads TGTGCCAGCAGTCGGGAACAGTACTATGGCTACACCTTC.

V gene TRBV6-5 combines with J gene TRBJ1-5; D remains unclear. The germline V gene has CDR1 MNHEY and CDR2 SVGAGI. Trimming left V 6 bases short and J 2 bases short, with 8 bases between. This CDR3 comprises 13 residues. The CDR3 reads CASSPSGNQPQHF. DNA of the CDR3: TGTGCCAGCAGCCCATCAGGCAATCAGCCCCAGCATTTT.